The 7 T cell receptor beta chains below come from one sample, sequenced in a study of blood T cell repertoires in COVID-19 (dated by TCRdb to about 2020). To prepare the library, the immunoSEQ multiplex PCR assay was applied. Imported from immuneACCESS, the table was reduced by TCRdb to in-frame sequences with V and J called. These copies leave out some clones; in studies compared against another copy, an unresolved V gene accounts for under half, and the cause of the remainder is not known. The sample includes 200,000 to 250,000 clones, with roughly 84% observed a single time. The ten largest clones take up 15% to 20% of the sample. The source material was peripheral blood. The source of these receptors is a young man with active or convalescent COVID-19.

The rearrangement links TRBV19 to TRBJ2-3; TRBD2 matches 7 bases. Trimming cost V 8 bases and J 3 bases; bases outside gene matches: 5. Germline V gene lookup returns CDR1 LNHDA and CDR2 SQIVND (reference sequence). CDR3 length: 13 residues. This chain's CDR3 is CASWPSGTDTQYF. DNA for the CDR3: TGTGCCAGTTGGCCTAGCGGAACAGATACGCAGTATTTT.

The chain couples TRBV7-2 to TRBJ2-7, with D maybe TRBD1 (5 bases). The CDR3 runs to 15 residues. V was pared by 5 bases and J by 2 bases, with 16 bases between. Germline assignment: CDR1 SGHTA and CDR2 FQGNSA. CDR3 nucleotides: TGTGCCAGCAGCCCCTGGGCGGACACAACCTACGAGCAGTACTTC. It yields the protein CASSPWADTTYEQYF.

The chain combines TRBV3-1 (or the pseudogene TRBV3-2) with TRBJ2-5; TRBD1 agrees at 8 bases. This CDR3 has 13 residues. V shed 0 bases and J 8 bases; nucleotides not matched to a gene: 2. From germline, CDR1 is LGHDT and CDR2 YNNKEL (reference sequence). The CDR3 sequence is CASSQETGETQYF. CDR3 nucleotide sequence: TGTGCCAGCAGCCAAGAGACAGGGGAAACCCAGTACTTC.

The V and J genes are TRBV21-1 and TRBJ2-2; the table's D call of TRBD1 was not tested on the DNA. TRBV21-1 is described as a pseudogene. The CDR3 extends over 21 amino acids. CDR3 DNA sequence: TGTGCCAGCAGCCTGCGAGGATCCCCCACCCTATCTGGGCCAGGGGCCGGGGAGCTGTTTTTT. Encoded protein: CASSLRGSPTLSGPGAGELFF.

This clone was seen a single time. The chain is built from TRBV6-2 or TRBV6-3 and TRBJ2-7, with 10 bases matching TRBD2. Germline V gene sequence: CDR1 MNHEY, CDR2 SVGEGT. The length of the CDR3 is 16 residues. V lost 2 bases and J lost 4; bases outside the gene matches: 8. This CDR3 reads CASSYPGTSGKYEQYF. CDR3 nucleotide sequence: TGTGCCAGCAGTTACCCTGGAACTAGCGGGAAGTACGAGCAGTACTTC.

The V and J genes are TRBV10-3 and TRBJ2-5; no clear D. The length of the CDR3 is 11 residues. The germline V gene has CDR1 ENHRY and CDR2 SYGVKD. V shed 8 bases and J shed 3 bases, with 7 bases lying between them. In nucleotides, the CDR3 is TGTGCCATCGGCCGGGAAGAGACCCAGTACTTC. Translated, it gives CAIGREETQYF.

The genes are TRBV7-9 and TRBJ2-7; D is ambiguous. This CDR3 spans 12 amino acids. Germline assignment: CDR1 SEHNR and CDR2 FQNEAQ (reference sequence). V lost 2 bases and J 5 bases, leaving 7 bases between the germline ends. CDR3 residues: CASSLRVHEQYF. As DNA, the CDR3 is TGTGCCAGCAGCTTACGGGTCCACGAGCAGTACTTC. The full variable domain, in which reference TRBV7-9 and TRBJ2-7 provide the parts outside the CDR3, is DTGVSQNPRHKITKRGQNVTFRCDPISEHNRLYWYRQTLGQGPEFLTYFQNEAQLEKSRLLSDRFSAERPKGSFSTLEIQRTEQGDSAMYLCASSLRVHEQYFGPGTRLTVT.